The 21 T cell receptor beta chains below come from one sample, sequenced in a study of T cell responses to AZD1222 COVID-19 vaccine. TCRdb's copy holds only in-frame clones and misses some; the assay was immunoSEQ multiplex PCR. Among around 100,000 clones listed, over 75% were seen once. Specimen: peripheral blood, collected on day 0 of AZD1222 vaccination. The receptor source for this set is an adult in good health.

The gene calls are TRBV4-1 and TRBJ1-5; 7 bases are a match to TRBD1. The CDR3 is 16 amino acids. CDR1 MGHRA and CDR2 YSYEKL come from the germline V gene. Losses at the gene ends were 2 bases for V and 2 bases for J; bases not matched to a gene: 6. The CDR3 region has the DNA TGCGCCAGCAGCCAAACCGGGACAGCGGGCAATCAGCCCCAGCATTTT. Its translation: CASSQTGTAGNQPQHF.

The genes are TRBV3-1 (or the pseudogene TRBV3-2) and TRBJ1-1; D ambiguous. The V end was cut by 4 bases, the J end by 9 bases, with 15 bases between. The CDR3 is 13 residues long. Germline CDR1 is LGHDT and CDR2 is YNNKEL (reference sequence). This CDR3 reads CASSRNSFPQAFF. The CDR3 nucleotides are TGTGCCAGCAGCCGGAACAGCTTCCCTCAAGCTTTCTTT.

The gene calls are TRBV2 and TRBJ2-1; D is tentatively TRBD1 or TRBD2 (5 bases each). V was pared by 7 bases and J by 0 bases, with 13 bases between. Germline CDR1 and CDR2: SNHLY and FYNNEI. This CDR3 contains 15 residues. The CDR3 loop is CASKGTASSYNEQFF. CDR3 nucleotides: TGTGCCAGCAAGGGGACCGCTAGCTCCTACAATGAGCAGTTCTTC.

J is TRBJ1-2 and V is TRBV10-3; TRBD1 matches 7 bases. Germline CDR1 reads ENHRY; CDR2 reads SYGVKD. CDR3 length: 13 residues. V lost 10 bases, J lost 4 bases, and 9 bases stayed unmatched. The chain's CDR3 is CATQGDTRYGYTF. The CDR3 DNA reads TGTGCCACGCAGGGGGATACCCGCTATGGCTACACCTTC.

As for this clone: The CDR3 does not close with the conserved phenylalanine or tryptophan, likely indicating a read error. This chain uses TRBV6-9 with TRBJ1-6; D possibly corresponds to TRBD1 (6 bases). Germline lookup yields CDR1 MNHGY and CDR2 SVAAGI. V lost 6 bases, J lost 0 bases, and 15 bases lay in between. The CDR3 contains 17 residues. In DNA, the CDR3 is TGTGCCAGCAGCCCTGACAGGCGACGCTCCTATAATTCACCCCTCCACCTT. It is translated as CASSPDRRRSYNSPLHL.

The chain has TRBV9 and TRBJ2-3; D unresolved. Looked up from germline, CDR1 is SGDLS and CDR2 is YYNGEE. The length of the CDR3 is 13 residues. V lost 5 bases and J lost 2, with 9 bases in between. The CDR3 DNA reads TGTGCCAGCAGTGGACGGTACACAGATACGCAGTATTTT. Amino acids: CASSGRYTDTQYF.

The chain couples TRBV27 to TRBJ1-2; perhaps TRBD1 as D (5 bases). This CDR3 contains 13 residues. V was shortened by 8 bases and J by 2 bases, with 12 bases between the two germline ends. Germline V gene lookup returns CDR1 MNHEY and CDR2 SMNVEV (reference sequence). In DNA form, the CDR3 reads TGTGCCAGCTCTTTAGGGGCAAACTATGGCTACACCTTC. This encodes CASSLGANYGYTF.

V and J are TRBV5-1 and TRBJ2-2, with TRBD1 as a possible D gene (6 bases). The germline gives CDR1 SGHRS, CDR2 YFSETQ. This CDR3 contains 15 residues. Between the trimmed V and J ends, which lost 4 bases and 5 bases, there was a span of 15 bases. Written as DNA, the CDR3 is TGCGCCAGCAGCCTCAGGGGTTTTGCGACCGGGGAGCTGTTTTTT. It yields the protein CASSLRGFATGELFF.

CDR3 in amino acids: CASSLGLLYNEQFF. The CDR3 bases are TGTGCCAGCAGCTTAGGCCTCCTCTACAATGAGCAGTTCTTC. J is TRBJ2-1 and V is TRBV11-1; D ambiguous. The CDR3 spans 14 residues. Trimming left V 1 base short and J 3 bases short, with 7 bases between. CDR1 and CDR2 (germline): SGHAT, FQDESV (reference sequence).

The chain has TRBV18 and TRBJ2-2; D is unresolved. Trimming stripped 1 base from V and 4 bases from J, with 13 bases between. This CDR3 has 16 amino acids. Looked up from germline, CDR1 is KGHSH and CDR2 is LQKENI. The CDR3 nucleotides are TGTGCCAGCTCACCACAGAGCGTAGGAACCACCGGGGAGCTGTTTTTT. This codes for CASSPQSVGTTGELFF.

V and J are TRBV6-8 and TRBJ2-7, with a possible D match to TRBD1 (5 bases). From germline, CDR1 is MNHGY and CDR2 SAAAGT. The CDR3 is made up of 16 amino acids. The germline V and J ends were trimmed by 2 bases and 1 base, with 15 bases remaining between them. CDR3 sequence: CASSYVDRVPSYEQYF. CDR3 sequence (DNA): TGTGCCAGCAGTTACGTTGACAGAGTTCCATCCTACGAGCAGTACTTC.

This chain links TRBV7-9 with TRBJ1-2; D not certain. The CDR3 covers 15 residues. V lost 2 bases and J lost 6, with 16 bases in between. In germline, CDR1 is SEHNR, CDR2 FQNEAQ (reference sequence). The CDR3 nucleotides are TGTGCCAGCAGCTTATTAGCAGGAGGAGTGGATGGCTACACCTTC. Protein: CASSLLAGGVDGYTF.

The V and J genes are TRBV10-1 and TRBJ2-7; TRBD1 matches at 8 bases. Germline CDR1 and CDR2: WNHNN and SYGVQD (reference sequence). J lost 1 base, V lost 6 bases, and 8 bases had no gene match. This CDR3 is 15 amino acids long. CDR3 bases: TGCGCCAGCAGCTCCGGGACAGGTGTTTCCTACGAGCAGTACTTC. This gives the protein CASSSGTGVSYEQYF.

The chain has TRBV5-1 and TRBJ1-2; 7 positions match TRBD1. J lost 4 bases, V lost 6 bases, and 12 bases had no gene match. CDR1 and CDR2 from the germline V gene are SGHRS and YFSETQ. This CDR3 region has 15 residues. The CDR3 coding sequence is TGCGCCAGCAACCCGGGGCAGGGGGTAGCCTATGGCTACACCTTC. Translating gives CASNPGQGVAYGYTF.

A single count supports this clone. The DNA for the CDR3 is TGTGCCAGTCGGGGACAGGAAATATACAATGAGCAGTTCTTC. Translating gives CASRGQEIYNEQFF. The chain is built from TRBV7-6 and TRBJ2-1; 8 nucleotides match TRBD1. Trimming at V came to 9 bases and at J to 4 bases, leaving 8 bases not matched to a gene. The germline CDR1 and CDR2 sequences are SGHVS and FNYEAQ. This CDR3 contains 14 residues.

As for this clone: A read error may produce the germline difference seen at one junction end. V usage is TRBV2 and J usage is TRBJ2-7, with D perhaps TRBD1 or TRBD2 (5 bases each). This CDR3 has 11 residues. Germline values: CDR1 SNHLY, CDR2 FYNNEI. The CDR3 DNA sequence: TGTGCCAGCAGTTCGAGGGGCGAGGTCGACTTC. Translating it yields CASSSRGEVDF. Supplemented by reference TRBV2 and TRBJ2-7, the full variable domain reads EPEVTQTPSHQVTQMGQEVILRCVPISNHLYFYWYRQILGQKVEFLVSFYNNEISEKSEIFDDQFSVERPDGSNFTLKIRSTKLEDSAMYFCASSSRGEVDFGPGTRLTVT.

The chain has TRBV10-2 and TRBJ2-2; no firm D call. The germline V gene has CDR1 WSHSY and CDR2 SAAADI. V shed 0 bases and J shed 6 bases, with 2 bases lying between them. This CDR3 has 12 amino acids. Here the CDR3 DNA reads TGCGCCAGCAGTGAGTCGCCCGGGGAGCTGTTTTTT. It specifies CASSESPGELFF.

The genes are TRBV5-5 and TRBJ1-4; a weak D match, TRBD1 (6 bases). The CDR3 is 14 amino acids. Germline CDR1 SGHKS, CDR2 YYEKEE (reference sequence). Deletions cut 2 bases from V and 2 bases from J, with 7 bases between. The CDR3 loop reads CASSLGGTNEKLFF. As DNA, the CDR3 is TGTGCCAGCAGCTTAGGGGGGACTAATGAAAAACTGTTTTTT.

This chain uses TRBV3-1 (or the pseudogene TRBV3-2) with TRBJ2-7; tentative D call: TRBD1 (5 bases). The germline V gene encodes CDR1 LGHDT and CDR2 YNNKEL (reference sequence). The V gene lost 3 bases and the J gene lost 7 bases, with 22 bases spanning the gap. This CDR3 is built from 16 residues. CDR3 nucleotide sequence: TGTGCCAGCAGCCATTCGTTTCGTCAAGGGGTACGGGAGCAGTACTTC. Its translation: CASSHSFRQGVREQYF.

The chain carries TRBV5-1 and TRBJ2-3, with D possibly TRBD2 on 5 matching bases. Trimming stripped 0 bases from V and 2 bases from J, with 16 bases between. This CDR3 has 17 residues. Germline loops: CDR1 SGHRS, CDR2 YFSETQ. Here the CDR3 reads CASSLASKAGSTDTQYF. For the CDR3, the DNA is TGCGCCAGCAGCTTGGCCTCAAAGGCGGGCTCCACAGATACGCAGTATTTT.

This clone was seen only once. The DNA for the CDR3 is TGTGCCAGCAGCTTATGGAGTGGTGTTACCTACAATGAGCAGTTCTTC. This translates into CASSLWSGVTYNEQFF. This rearrangement joins TRBV13 to TRBJ2-1; D gene ambiguous. Per the germline V gene, CDR1 is PRHDT and CDR2 is FYEKMQ (reference sequence). CDR3 length: 16 residues. V lost 2 bases, J lost 2 bases, and 13 bases lay in between.